Each of the 32 T cell receptor beta chains below was sequenced from the same sample in a study of Graves' ophthalmopathy and Graves' hyperthyroidism. The authors amplified TCR beta CDR3 regions, and they did so from RNA transcripts for repertoire sequencing. Scientists carried out first-round RT-PCR using HTBI primers and then a second-round multiplex PCR. TCRdb reprocessed the multiplex PCR reads with MiXCR, giving one entry per CDR3 protein. The table shows more than 550,000 distinct CDR3 sequences, with 35% to 50% occurring only once. Sample: peripheral blood. All receptors derive from an adult man with Graves' ophthalmopathy.

The V gene is TRBV6-6, the J gene TRBJ1-5; D unresolved. The CDR3 covers 15 residues. The germline V and J ends were trimmed by 7 bases and 0 bases, with 13 bases remaining between them. Germline CDR1 is MNHNY and CDR2 is SVGAGI (reference sequence). In DNA form, the CDR3 reads TGTGCCAGCAATACGGAGGCCTATAGCAATCAGCCCCAGCATTTT. Encoded protein: CASNTEAYSNQPQHF.

Of note for this clonotype: An end of the junction differs from the germline gene, which may be a read error. The rearrangement joins TRBV11-2 to TRBJ2-7, with D possibly being TRBD2 (6 bases). The CDR3 is 14 residues long. CDR1 is SGHAT and CDR2 is FQNNGV in the germline V gene. The CDR3 spells CASSLGGGEREQHF. CDR3 in DNA: TGTGCCAGCAGCTTAGGCGGAGGGGAGAGGGAGCAGCACTTC.

The chain employs TRBV25-1 and TRBJ2-1, with D perhaps TRBD1 (6 bases). The V and J ends lost 6 bases and 2 bases respectively, with 14 bases between them. The CDR3 totals 15 residues. Germline-derived CDR1 and CDR2 are MGHDK and SYGVNS. CDR3 amino acids: CASSYRDITYNEQFF. The DNA for the CDR3 is TGTGCCAGCAGCTACCGGGACATTACCTACAATGAGCAGTTCTTC. The full variable domain, rest sourced from reference TRBV25-1 and TRBJ2-1, is EADIYQTPRYLVIGTGKKITLECSQTMGHDKMYWYQQDPGMELHLIHYSYGVNSTEKGDLSSESTVSRIRTEHFPLTLESARPSHTSQYLCASSYRDITYNEQFFGPGTRLTVL.

About this clonotype: A much larger clone lies a single base off, so this may be a read error. V and J are TRBV20-1 and TRBJ1-5, with no clear D. CDR3 length: 16 residues. Germline-derived CDR1 and CDR2 are DFQATT and SNEGSKA (reference sequence). As DNA, the CDR3 is TGCAGTGCTAGTAATTACGGTGATTATAGCAGTCAGCCCCAGCATTTT. Its protein is CSASNYGDYSSQPQHF.

A few counts support this clonotype. This CDR3 reads CATSRASGSYNEQFF. CDR3 DNA: TGTGCCACCAGCAGGGCTAGCGGGAGCTACAATGAGCAGTTCTTC. This chain connects TRBV15 to TRBJ2-1; 10 positions agree with TRBD2. The CDR3 is made up of 15 amino acids. Trimming cost V 3 bases and J 3 bases; bases outside gene matches: 2. Germline CDR1 reads LNHNV; CDR2 reads YYDKDF (reference sequence).

This clonotype was detected ten times or more. The chain recombines TRBV2 with TRBJ1-3; TRBD1 agrees at 9 bases. From germline, CDR1 is SNHLY and CDR2 FYNNEI. V trimming: 7 bases; J trimming: 3 bases; junction bases outside the gene matches: 10. The CDR3 runs 16 residues. DNA for the CDR3: TGTGCCAGCACCCCCCTGGGACAGGGAAGTGGAAACACCATATATTTT. This sequence encodes CASTPLGQGSGNTIYF.

This clonotype was seen a handful of times. Given a much more abundant clone one base away, this may be a read error. The chain uses TRBV10-3 and TRBJ2-7; the D is unclear. The germline V gene encodes CDR1 ENHRY and CDR2 SYGVKD. The CDR3 is made up of 12 amino acids. The CDR3 sequence is CASSEFSYEQYF. CDR3 nucleotide sequence: TGTGCCAGCAGTGAATTCTCCTACGAGCAGTACTTC.

There are many counts of this clonotype. The chain couples TRBV9 to TRBJ2-5; TRBD1 might be the D (6 bases). The CDR3 has 15 residues. V was clipped by 0 bases and J by 4 bases, with 13 bases between them. In germline, CDR1 is SGDLS, CDR2 YYNGEE. CDR3: CASSVAPGVGETQYF. In DNA form, the CDR3 reads TGTGCCAGCAGCGTAGCTCCAGGGGTTGGAGAGACCCAGTACTTC.

This clonotype was counted ten times or more. This chain links TRBV7-9 with TRBJ2-2; D uncertain. This CDR3 has 15 amino acids. V lost 5 bases to trimming and J lost 2 bases, with 12 bases between them. Germline V gene data show CDR1 as SEHNR and CDR2 as FQNEAQ (reference sequence). For the CDR3, the DNA is TGTGCCAGCAGCCCCATAACATCCAACACCGGGGAGCTGTTTTTT. Its translation: CASSPITSNTGELFF.

This sequence joins TRBV29-1 and TRBJ1-3; 10 bases fit TRBD1. The length of the CDR3 is 12 residues. The junction had 5 bases not matched to a gene; V was cut back by 7 bases and J by 8 bases. In germline, CDR1 is SQVTM, CDR2 ANQGSEA. In DNA form, the CDR3 reads TGCAGCGCCGAGGGGACAGGGGACACCATATATTTT. Its protein product is CSAEGTGDTIYF.

This clonotype has just a few counts. This chain connects TRBV12-3 or TRBV12-4 to TRBJ2-7; D is possibly TRBD1 or TRBD2 (5 bases each). Trimming removed 7 bases from V and 2 bases from J, with 12 bases in between. The CDR3 is 13 amino acids. The CDR3 protein is CASTPGSAYEQYF. The CDR3 bases are TGTGCCAGCACTCCAGGGAGCGCCTACGAGCAGTACTTC.

The chain carries TRBV14 and TRBJ1-4, with D possibly matching TRBD1 (5 bases). V dropped 1 base and J dropped 8 bases, with 11 bases sitting between them. The length of the CDR3 is 14 residues. CDR1 is SGHDN, CDR2 FVKESK, per germline. DNA for the CDR3: TGTGCCAGCAGCCAAGGACGGGGCGAAGAAAAACTGTTTTTT. Amino acids: CASSQGRGEEKLFF.

This clonotype was detected many times. The chain recombines TRBV10-3 with TRBJ2-7; 8 bases align to TRBD1. Germline V gives CDR1 ENHRY, CDR2 SYGVKD. CDR3 length: 14 residues. After removal of 5 bases from V and 7 bases from J, the junction contained 10 bases not matched to a gene. CDR3 sequence reads: CAISPRQGTYEQYF. The CDR3 DNA reads as TGTGCCATCAGTCCCCGACAGGGGACGTATGAGCAGTACTTC.

Note on this clonotype: A single base separates this from a much larger clone, so it may be a read error. The V and J genes are TRBV7-2 and TRBJ2-2, with 14 bases lining up with TRBD2. The CDR3 is made up of 17 amino acids. Germline values: CDR1 SGHTA, CDR2 FQGNSA. V dropped 8 bases and J dropped 4; count of bases not matched to a gene: 9. In nucleotides, the CDR3 is TGTGCCAGCCTGGCCGGGACTAGCGGGAGTTCCACCGGGGAGCTGTTTTTT. Its protein is CASLAGTSGSSTGELFF.

The rearrangement links TRBV9 to TRBJ2-2; a weak D match, TRBD2 (5 bases). Germline values: CDR1 SGDLS, CDR2 YYNGEE. This CDR3 has 13 residues. The V end lost 4 bases, the J end lost 7 bases, and 11 bases lay between the germline ends. The CDR3 DNA reads TGTGCCAGCAGCCCCCCGGGGTACGGGGAGCTGTTTTTT. As protein: CASSPPGYGELFF.

This clonotype has more than one count but fewer than ten. The chain has TRBV25-1 and TRBJ2-7, with unresolved D. This CDR3 region has 13 residues. Trimming pared 6 bases from V and 4 bases from J, leaving 13 bases between. Germline loops: CDR1 MGHDK, CDR2 SYGVNS. CDR3 nucleotides: TGTGCCAGCAGGGGTACTTGGGGTTACGAGCAGTACTTC. This codes for CASRGTWGYEQYF.

This chain uses TRBV12-5 with TRBJ1-4, with 9 nucleotides matching TRBD1. Germline V gene sequence: CDR1 LGHNT, CDR2 FRNRAP. The CDR3 consists of 15 residues. V was pared by 5 bases and J by 3 bases, with 4 bases of the junction left unmatched. Written as DNA, the CDR3 is TGTGCTAGTGGTGATGGGGACAGGGCTAATGAAAAACTGTTTTTT. Translated: CASGDGDRANEKLFF.

This clonotype showed up many times. V and J are TRBV12-3 or TRBV12-4 and TRBJ1-1; D gene unclear. The CDR3 sequence is 14 residues long. V lost 2 bases to trimming and J lost 1 base, with 8 bases between them. CDR3 region: CASSLSVGNTEAFF. The CDR3 nucleotides are TGTGCCAGCAGTTTATCCGTCGGGAACACTGAAGCTTTCTTT.

The V call is TRBV19, the J call TRBJ2-5, with D unresolved. This CDR3 is built from 13 residues. V dropped 1 base and J dropped 9 bases, with 12 bases sitting between them. CDR1 is LNHDA and CDR2 is SQIVND in the germline V gene (reference sequence). In DNA form, the CDR3 reads TGTGCCAGTAGTATAGTTGCAAATCGGCCCCAGTACTTC. Translating it yields CASSIVANRPQYF. Variable domain in full (rest from reference TRBV19 and TRBJ2-5): DGGITQSPKYLFRKEGQNVTLSCEQNLNHDAMYWYRQDPGQGLRLIYYSQIVNDFQKGDIAEGYSVSREKKESFPLTVTSAQKNPTAFYLCASSIVANRPQYFGPGTRLLVL.

This clonotype was seen more than once but under ten times. The chain recombines TRBV12-3 or TRBV12-4 with TRBJ2-2; tentative D call: TRBD1 (5 bases). This CDR3 comprises 12 residues. The V end was cut by 4 bases, the J end by 9 bases, with 9 bases between. The CDR3 reads CASSYKGRELFF. As DNA, the CDR3 is TGTGCCAGCAGTTACAAGGGGAGGGAGCTGTTTTTT.

Many counts were recorded for this clonotype. The chain links TRBV25-1 to TRBJ1-3, with TRBD1 as a possible D gene (5 bases). The CDR3 sequence is 14 residues long. Deletions cut 5 bases from V and 2 bases from J, with 10 bases between. CDR1 is MGHDK, CDR2 SYGVNS, per germline. The CDR3 is CASSFGGPGNTIYF. Here the CDR3 DNA reads TGTGCCAGCAGTTTCGGGGGACCTGGAAACACCATATATTTT.

This sequence joins TRBV13 and TRBJ1-1; D gene unclear. This CDR3 has 10 residues. The germline gives CDR1 PRHDT, CDR2 FYEKMQ (reference sequence). Trimming left V 6 bases short and J 7 bases short, with 6 bases between. The CDR3 protein is CASSAGEAFF. In DNA form, the CDR3 reads TGTGCCAGCAGTGCGGGTGAAGCTTTCTTT.

As regards this clonotype: This may be a read error, as it is one base from a much larger clone. The CDR3 here is CANSIPQGRGFDTEAFF. CDR3 nucleotide sequence: TGTGCCAACAGCATCCCCCAGGGTCGTGGGTTTGACACTGAAGCTTTCTTT. The genes are TRBV7-9 and TRBJ1-1; TRBD1 might be the D (5 bases). The CDR3 covers 17 residues. Germline CDR1 is SEHNR and CDR2 is FQNEAQ (reference sequence).

The table lists this clonotype with many counts. The rearrangement links TRBV7-9 to TRBJ1-1, with D unresolved. V lost 2 bases and J 1 base, leaving 8 bases between the germline ends. The CDR3 is made up of 14 amino acids. Germline V gene data show CDR1 as SEHNR and CDR2 as FQNEAQ (reference sequence). DNA for the CDR3: TGTGCCAGCAGCTTAAACAGTAAGAACACTGAAGCTTTCTTT. It yields the protein CASSLNSKNTEAFF.

This clonotype was found many times. The chain uses TRBV4-2 and TRBJ1-2, with D possibly TRBD1 on 5 matching bases. Germline CDR1 LGHNA, CDR2 YNFKEQ. V was cut by 0 bases and J by 4 bases, with 9 bases left in between. The CDR3 runs 14 residues. CDR3 in DNA: TGTGCCAGCAGCCAAGATGGGACGGGCTATGGCTACACCTTC. It specifies CASSQDGTGYGYTF.

This clonotype has a handful of counts. The J gene is TRBJ1-1, the V gene TRBV20-1, with D uncertain. V lost 0 bases, J lost 1 base, and 6 bases lay in between. Germline lookup yields CDR1 DFQATT and CDR2 SNEGSKA (reference sequence). This CDR3 has 13 residues. The CDR3 protein is CSARETANTEAFF. CDR3 DNA: TGCAGTGCTAGAGAGACGGCGAACACTGAAGCTTTCTTT.

In this sample, this clonotype turned up many times. The J gene is TRBJ2-7, the V gene TRBV5-1; no definite D call. Germline V gene sequence: CDR1 SGHRS, CDR2 YFSETQ. V shed 4 bases and J shed 0 bases, with 11 bases lying between them. CDR3 length equals 14 residues. The CDR3 DNA sequence: TGCGCCAGCAGCCTGTCGACGGCCTCCTACGAGCAGTACTTC. This translates into CASSLSTASYEQYF.

With respect to this clonotype: A clone one base away is much larger, so this may be a read error. This rearrangement joins TRBV7-2 to TRBJ2-2; D is uncertain. The V gene's germline CDR1 is SGHTA and CDR2 FQGNSA. The CDR3 sequence is 12 residues long. CDR3 DNA: TGTGCCGGCAGCTTAAGAACCGGGGAGCTGTTTTTT. Its translation: CAGSLRTGELFF.

This clonotype has a count of ten or more. The chain combines TRBV9 with TRBJ2-7; 10 positions agree with TRBD2. Germline CDR1 reads SGDLS; CDR2 reads YYNGEE. V dropped 0 bases and J dropped 4; count of bases not matched to a gene: 4. The length of the CDR3 is 15 residues. CDR3 loop: CASSVGLAGEYEQYF. CDR3 bases: TGTGCCAGCAGCGTAGGCCTAGCGGGGGAATACGAGCAGTACTTC.

With respect to this clonotype: This CDR3 is missing its conserved last phenylalanine or tryptophan, likely due to a read error. The chain uses TRBV14 and TRBJ2-7; D not certain. This CDR3 comprises 12 residues. Germline V CDR1 and CDR2: SGHDN, FVKESK. V was clipped by 0 bases and J by 3 bases, with 3 bases between them. Here the CDR3 reads CASSQEYYEQYL. The CDR3 DNA reads as TGTGCCAGCAGCCAAGAATACTACGAGCAGTACTTA.

V usage is TRBV7-9 and J usage is TRBJ2-7; TRBD2 aligns across 9 bases. Trimming removed 5 bases from V and 6 bases from J; junction bases left unmatched: 17. Germline V gene lookup returns CDR1 SEHNR and CDR2 FQNEAQ (reference sequence). This CDR3 has 17 residues. The DNA for the CDR3 is TGTGCCAGCAGCCAAGTACCTAGTGGGGTAGCGGGAGTCGAGCAGTACTTC. Protein product: CASSQVPSGVAGVEQYF.

About this clonotype: A junction boundary mismatches the germline segment, possibly from a read error. The chain carries TRBV7-9 and TRBJ2-7; D unclear. The CDR3 runs to 14 residues. The V gene's germline CDR1 is SEHNR and CDR2 FQNEAQ (reference sequence). This chain's CDR3 is CASSQDDNSYEQYF. Here the CDR3 DNA reads TGCGCCAGCAGCCAAGATGACAATTCCTACGAGCAGTACTTC.